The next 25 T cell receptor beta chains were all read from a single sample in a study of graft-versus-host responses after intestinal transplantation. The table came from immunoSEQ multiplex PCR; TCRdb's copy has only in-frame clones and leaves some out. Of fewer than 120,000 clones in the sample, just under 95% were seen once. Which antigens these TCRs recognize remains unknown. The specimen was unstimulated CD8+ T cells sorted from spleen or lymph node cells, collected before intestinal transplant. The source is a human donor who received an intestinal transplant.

CDR3 coding DNA: TGCGCCAGCAGCCCTAATTTTCCGGGGAGGGGTATAACCTACAATGAGCAGTTCTTC. Encoded protein: CASSPNFPGRGITYNEQFF. The rearrangement joins TRBV4-1 to TRBJ2-1; 7 bases map to TRBD2. This CDR3 is 19 amino acids long. V shed 4 bases and J 2 bases; nucleotides not matched to a gene: 17. Germline assignment: CDR1 MGHRA and CDR2 YSYEKL.

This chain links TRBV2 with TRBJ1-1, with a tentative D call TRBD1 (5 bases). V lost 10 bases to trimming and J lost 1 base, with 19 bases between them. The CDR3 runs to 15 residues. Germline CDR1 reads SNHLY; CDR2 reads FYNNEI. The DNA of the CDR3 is TGTGCCATCCTCTTCAACAGGTACGGGAACACTGAAGCTTTCTTT. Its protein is CAILFNRYGNTEAFF.

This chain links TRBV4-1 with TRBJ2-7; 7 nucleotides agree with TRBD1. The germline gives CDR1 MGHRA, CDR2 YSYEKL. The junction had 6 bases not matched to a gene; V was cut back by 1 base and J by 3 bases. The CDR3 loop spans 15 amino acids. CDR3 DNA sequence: TGCGCCAGCAGCCAAGTTGTGACAGGGCGCTACGAGCAGTACTTC. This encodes CASSQVVTGRYEQYF.

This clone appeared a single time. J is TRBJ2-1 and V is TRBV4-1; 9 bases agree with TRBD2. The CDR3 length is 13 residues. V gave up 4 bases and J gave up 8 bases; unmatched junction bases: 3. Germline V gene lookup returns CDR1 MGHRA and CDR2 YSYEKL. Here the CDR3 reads CASSLGLADEQFF. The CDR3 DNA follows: TGCGCCAGCAGCCTGGGACTAGCCGATGAGCAGTTCTTC.

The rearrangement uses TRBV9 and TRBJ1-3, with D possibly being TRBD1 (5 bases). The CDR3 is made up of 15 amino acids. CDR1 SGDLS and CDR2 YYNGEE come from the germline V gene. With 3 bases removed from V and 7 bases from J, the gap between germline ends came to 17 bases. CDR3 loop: CASSGRDGISNTIYF. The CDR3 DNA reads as TGTGCCAGCAGCGGCAGGGACGGCATCTCCAACACCATATATTTT.

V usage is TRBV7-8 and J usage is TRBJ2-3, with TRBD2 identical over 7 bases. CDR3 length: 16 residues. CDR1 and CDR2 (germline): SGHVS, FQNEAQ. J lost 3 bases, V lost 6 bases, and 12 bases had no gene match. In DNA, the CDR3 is TGTGCCAGCAGGCTTCGGGGCTCGGGAGGTACAGATACGCAGTATTTT. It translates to CASRLRGSGGTDTQYF.

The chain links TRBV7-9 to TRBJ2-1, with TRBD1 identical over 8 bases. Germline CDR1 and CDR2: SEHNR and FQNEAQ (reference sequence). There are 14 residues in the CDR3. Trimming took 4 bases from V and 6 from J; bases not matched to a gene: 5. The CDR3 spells CASSWTGRTNEQFF. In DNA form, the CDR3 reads TGTGCCAGCAGCTGGACAGGGCGCACCAATGAGCAGTTCTTC.

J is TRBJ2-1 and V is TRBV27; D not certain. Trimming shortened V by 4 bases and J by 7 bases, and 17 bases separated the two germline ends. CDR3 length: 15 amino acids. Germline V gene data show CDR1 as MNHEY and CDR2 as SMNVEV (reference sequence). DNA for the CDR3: TGTGCCAGCAGTTCTTTGGCCGGAATCGAGAATGAGCAGTTCTTC. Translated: CASSSLAGIENEQFF.

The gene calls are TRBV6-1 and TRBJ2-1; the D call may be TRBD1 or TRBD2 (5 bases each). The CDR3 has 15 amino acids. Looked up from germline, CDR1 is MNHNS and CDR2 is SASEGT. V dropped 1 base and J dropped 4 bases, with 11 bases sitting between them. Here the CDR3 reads CASSEGVEGYNEQFF. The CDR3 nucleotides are TGTGCCAGCAGTGAAGGGGTAGAGGGGTACAATGAGCAGTTCTTC.

The CDR3 bases are TGTGCCAGCAGTTACTCCTCGACAGCTAACACCGGGGAGCTGTTTTTT. Translated: CASSYSSTANTGELFF. The V and J genes are TRBV6-5 and TRBJ2-2, with a weak D call TRBD1 (5 bases). This CDR3 is built from 16 residues. V lost 0 bases, J lost 2 bases, and 10 bases lay in between. The germline CDR1 and CDR2 sequences are MNHEY and SVGAGI.

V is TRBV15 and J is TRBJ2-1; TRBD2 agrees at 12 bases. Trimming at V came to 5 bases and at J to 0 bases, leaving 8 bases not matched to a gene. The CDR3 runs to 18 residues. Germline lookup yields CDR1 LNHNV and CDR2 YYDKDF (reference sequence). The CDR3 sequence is CATSGGTSGPSSYNEQFF. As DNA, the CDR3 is TGTGCCACCAGCGGAGGGACTAGCGGGCCTTCCTCCTACAATGAGCAGTTCTTC.

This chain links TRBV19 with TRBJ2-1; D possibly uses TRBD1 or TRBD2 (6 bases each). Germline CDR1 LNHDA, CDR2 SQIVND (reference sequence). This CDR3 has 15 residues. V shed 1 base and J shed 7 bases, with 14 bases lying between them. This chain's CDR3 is CASSIVGGLLNEQFF. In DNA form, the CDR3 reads TGTGCCAGTAGTATAGTGGGGGGCCTCTTGAATGAGCAGTTCTTC.

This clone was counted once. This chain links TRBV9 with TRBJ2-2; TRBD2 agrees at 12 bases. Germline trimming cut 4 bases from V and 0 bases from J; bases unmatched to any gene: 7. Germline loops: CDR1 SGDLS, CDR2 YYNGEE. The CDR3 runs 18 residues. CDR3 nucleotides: TGTGCCAGCAGCCCAAGACTAGCGGGAGACGCGAACACCGGGGAGCTGTTTTTT. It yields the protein CASSPRLAGDANTGELFF.

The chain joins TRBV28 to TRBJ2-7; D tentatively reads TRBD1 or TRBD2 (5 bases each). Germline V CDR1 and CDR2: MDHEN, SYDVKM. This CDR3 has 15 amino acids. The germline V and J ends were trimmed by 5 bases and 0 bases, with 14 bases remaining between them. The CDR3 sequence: CASSTRDDSSYEQYF. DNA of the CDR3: TGTGCCAGCAGTACCAGGGACGATAGCTCCTACGAGCAGTACTTC.

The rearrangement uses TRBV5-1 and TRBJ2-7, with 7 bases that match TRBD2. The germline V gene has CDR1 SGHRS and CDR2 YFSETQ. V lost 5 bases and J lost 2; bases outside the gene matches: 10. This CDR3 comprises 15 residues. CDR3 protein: CASRSRGGGAYEQYF. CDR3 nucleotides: TGCGCCAGCAGGTCTAGGGGTGGGGGGGCCTACGAGCAGTACTTC.

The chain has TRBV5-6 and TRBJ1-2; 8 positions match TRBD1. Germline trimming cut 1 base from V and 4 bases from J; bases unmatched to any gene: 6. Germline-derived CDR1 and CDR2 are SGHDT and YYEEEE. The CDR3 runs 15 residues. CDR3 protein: CASSLTGGFSYGYTF. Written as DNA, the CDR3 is TGTGCCAGCAGCTTGACAGGGGGATTTAGCTATGGCTACACCTTC.

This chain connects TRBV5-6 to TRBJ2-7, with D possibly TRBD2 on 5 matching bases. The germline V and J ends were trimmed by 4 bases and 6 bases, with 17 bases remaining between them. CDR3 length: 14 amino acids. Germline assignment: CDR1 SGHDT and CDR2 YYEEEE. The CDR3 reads CASSRRTGGAEQYF. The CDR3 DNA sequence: TGTGCCAGCAGCCGTCGGACTGGAGGCGCCGAGCAGTACTTC.

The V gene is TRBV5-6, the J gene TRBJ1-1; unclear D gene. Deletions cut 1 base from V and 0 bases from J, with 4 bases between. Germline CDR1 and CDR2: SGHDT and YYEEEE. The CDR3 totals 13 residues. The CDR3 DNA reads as TGTGCCAGCAGCTTGACTGTGAACACTGAAGCTTTCTTT. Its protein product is CASSLTVNTEAFF. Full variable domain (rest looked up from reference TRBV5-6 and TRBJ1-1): DAGVTQSPTHLIKTRGQQVTLRCSPKSGHDTVSWYQQALGQGPQFIFQYYEEEERQRGNFPDRFSGHQFPNYSSELNVNALLLGDSALYLCASSLTVNTEAFFGQGTRLTVV.

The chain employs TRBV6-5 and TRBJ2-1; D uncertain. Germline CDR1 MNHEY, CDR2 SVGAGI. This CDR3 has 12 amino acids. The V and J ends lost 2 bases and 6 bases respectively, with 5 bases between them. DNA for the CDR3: TGTGCCAGCAGTTACAGAGGCAATGAGCAGTTCTTC. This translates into CASSYRGNEQFF.

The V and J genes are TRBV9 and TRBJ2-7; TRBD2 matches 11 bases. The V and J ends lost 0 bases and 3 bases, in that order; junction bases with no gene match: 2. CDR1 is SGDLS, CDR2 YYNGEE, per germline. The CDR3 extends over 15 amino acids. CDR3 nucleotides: TGTGCCAGCAGCGTAGTAGCGGGGGGGGACTACGAGCAGTACTTC. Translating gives CASSVVAGGDYEQYF.

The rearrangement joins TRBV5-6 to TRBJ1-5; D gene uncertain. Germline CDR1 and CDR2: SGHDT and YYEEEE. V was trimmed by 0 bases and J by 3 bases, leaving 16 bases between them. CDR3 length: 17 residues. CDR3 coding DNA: TGTGCCAGCAGCTTGGGGTTGTTAGGTCGGGACAATCAGCCCCAGCATTTT. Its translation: CASSLGLLGRDNQPQHF. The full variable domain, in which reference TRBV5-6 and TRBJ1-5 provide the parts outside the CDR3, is DAGVTQSPTHLIKTRGQQVTLRCSPKSGHDTVSWYQQALGQGPQFIFQYYEEEERQRGNFPDRFSGHQFPNYSSELNVNALLLGDSALYLCASSLGLLGRDNQPQHFGDGTRLSIL.

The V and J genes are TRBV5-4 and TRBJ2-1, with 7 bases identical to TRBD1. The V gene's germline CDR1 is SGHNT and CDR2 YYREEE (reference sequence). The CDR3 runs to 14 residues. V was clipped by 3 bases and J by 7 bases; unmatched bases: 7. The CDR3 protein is CASSSITGVNEQFF. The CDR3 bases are TGTGCCAGCAGCTCAATTACAGGGGTGAATGAGCAGTTCTTC.

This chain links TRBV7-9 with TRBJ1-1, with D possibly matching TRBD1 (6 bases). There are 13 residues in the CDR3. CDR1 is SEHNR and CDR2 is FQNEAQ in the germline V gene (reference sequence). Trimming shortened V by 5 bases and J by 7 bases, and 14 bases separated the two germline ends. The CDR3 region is CASSAGYRVEAFF. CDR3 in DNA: TGTGCCAGCAGCGCGGGCTACAGGGTTGAAGCTTTCTTT.

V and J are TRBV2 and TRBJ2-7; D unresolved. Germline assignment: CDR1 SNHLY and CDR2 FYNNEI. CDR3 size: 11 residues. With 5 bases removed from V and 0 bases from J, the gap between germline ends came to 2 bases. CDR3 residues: CASSPSYEQYF. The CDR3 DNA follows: TGTGCCAGCAGTCCCTCCTACGAGCAGTACTTC.

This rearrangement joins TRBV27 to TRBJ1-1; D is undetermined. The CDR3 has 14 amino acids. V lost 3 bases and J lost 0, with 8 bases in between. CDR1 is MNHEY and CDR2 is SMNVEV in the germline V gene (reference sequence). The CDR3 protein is CASSFDQMNTEAFF. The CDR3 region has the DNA TGTGCCAGCAGTTTTGACCAAATGAACACTGAAGCTTTCTTT.